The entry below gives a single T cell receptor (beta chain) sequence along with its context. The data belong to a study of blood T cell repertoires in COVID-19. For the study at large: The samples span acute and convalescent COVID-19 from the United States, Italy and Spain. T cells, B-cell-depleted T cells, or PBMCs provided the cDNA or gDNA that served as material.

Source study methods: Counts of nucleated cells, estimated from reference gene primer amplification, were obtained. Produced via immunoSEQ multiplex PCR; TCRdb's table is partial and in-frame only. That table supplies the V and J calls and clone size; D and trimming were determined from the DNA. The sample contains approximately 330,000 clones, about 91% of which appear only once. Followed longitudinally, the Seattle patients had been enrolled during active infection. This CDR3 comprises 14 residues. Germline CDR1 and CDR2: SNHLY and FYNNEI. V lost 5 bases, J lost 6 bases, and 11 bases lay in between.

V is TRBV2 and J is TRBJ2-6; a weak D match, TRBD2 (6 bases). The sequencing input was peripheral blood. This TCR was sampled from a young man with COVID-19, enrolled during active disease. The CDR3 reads CASSQGGEANVLTF. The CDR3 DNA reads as TGTGCCAGCAGTCAGGGAGGTGAGGCCAACGTCCTGACTTTC.